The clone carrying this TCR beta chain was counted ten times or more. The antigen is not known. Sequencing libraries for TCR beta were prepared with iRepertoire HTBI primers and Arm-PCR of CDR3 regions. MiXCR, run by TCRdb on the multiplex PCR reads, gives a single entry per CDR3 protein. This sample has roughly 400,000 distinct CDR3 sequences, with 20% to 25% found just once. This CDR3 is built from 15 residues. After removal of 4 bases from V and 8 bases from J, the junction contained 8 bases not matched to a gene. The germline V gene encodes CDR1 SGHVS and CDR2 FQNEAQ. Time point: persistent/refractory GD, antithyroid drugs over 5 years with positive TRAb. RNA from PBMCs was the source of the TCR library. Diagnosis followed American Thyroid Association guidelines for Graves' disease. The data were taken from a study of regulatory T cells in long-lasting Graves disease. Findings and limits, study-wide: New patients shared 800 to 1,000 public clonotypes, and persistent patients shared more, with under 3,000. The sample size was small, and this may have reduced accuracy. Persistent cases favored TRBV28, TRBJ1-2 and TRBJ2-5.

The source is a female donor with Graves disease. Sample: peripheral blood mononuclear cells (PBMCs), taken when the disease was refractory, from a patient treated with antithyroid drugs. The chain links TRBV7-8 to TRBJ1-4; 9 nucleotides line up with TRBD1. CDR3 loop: CASSSSGTGREKLFF. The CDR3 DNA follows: TGTGCCAGCAGCTCCTCCGGGACAGGGAGAGAAAAACTGTTTTTT.